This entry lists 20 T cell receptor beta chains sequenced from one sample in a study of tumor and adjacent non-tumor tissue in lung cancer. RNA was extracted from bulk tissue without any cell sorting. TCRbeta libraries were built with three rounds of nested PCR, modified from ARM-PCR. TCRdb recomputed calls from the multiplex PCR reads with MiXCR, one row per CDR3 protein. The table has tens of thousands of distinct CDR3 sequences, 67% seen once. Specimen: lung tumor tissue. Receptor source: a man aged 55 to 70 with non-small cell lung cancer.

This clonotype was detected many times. The CDR3 bases are TGTGCCAGCAGCCATCCCACCGGGGAGCTGTTTTTT. Its translation: CASSHPTGELFF. The chain recombines TRBV6-2 or TRBV6-3 with TRBJ2-2; D not certain. Deletions cut 6 bases from V and 4 bases from J, with 6 bases between. The CDR3 contains 12 residues. The germline V gene has CDR1 MNHEY and CDR2 SVGEGT.

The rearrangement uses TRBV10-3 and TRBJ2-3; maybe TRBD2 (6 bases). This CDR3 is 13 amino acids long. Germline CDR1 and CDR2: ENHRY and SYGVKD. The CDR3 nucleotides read TGTGCAACCAGTATCACTAGCTTCGATACGCAGTATTTT. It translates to CATSITSFDTQYF.

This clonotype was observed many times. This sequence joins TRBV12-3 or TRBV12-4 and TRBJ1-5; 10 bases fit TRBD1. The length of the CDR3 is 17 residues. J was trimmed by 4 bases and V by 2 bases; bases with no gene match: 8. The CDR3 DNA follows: TGTGCCAGCAGTTTATTTAGGACAGGGGGGAGGAATCAGCCCCAGCATTTT. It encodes CASSLFRTGGRNQPQHF.

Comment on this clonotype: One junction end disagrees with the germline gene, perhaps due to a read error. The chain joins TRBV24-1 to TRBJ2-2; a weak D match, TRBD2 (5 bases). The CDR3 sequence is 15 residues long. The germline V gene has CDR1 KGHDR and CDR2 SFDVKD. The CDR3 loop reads CATSDSSIITGDLFF. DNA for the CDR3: TGTGCCACCAGTGATTCTTCTATCATCACCGGGGATCTGTTTTTT.

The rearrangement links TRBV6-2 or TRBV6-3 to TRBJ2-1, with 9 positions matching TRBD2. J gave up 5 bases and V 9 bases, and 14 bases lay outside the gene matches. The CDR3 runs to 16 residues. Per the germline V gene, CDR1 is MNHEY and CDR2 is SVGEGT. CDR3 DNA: TGTGCCAGTGGCACCCCGATAGTAGCGGGGGACAATGAGCAGTTCTTC. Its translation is CASGTPIVAGDNEQFF.

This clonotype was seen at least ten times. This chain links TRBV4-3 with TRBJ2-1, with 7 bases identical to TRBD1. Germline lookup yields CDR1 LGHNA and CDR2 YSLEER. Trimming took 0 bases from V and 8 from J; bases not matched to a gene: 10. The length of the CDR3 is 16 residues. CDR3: CASSQDLGNRGHEQFF. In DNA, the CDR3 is TGCGCCAGCAGCCAAGATCTAGGGAACAGGGGCCATGAGCAGTTCTTC.

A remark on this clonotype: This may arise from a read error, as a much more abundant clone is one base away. The CDR3 DNA is TGCAGCGTTGATGGGGACACTGTCTCCTACAATGAGCAGTTCTTC. As protein: CSVDGDTVSYNEQFF. The chain couples TRBV29-1 to TRBJ2-1; D possibly corresponds to TRBD1 (6 bases). Deletions cut 3 bases from V and 0 bases from J, with 12 bases between. The germline CDR1 and CDR2 sequences are SQVTM and ANQGSEA. The CDR3 consists of 15 residues.

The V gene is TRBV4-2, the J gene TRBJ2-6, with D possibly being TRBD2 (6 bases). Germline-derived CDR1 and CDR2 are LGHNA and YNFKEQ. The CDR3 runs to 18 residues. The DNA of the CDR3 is TGTACCAACAGCCAAGTCGGGGGAGGAAGCTCTGGGGCCAACGTCCTGACTTTC. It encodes CTNSQVGGGSSGANVLTF.

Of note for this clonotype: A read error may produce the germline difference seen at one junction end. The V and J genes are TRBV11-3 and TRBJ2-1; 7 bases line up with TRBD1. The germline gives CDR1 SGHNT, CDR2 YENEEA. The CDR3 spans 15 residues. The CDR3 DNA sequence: TGTGCCATCAGCCCTCGAGGTGACAGGGCCAATGAGCAGTTCTTC. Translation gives CAISPRGDRANEQFF.

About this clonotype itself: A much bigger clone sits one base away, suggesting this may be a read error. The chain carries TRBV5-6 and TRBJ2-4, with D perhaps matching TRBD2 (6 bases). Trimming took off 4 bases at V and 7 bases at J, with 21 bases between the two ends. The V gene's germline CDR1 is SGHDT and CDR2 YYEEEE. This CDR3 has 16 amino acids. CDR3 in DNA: TGTGCCAGCAGCGGCGGACTATCGGGGAGAGGCAACATTCAGTACTTC. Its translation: CASSGGLSGRGNIQYF.

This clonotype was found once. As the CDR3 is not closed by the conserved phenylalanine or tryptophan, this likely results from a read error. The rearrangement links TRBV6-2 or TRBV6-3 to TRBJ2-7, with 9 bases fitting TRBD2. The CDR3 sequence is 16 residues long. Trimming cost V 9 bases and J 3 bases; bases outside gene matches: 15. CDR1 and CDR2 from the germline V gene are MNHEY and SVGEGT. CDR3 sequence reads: CASSHPGLAWIYEQYL. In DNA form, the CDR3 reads TGTGCCAGTAGCCACCCCGGACTAGCGTGGATCTACGAGCAGTACCTC.

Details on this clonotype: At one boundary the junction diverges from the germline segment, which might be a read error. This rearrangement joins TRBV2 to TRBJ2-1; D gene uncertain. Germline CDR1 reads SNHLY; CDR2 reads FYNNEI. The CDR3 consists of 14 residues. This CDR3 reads CTSSRLVSNNEQSF. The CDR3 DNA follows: TGTACCAGCAGTCGCCTAGTCTCAAACAATGAGCAGTCCTTC.

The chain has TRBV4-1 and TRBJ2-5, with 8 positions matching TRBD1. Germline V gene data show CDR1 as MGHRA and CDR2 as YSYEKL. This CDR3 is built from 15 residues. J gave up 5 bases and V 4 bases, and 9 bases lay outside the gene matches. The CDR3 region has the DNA TGCGCCAGCAGCCTCGGACAGGGAGTAGGGGAGACCCAGTACTTC. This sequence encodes CASSLGQGVGETQYF.

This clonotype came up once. The CDR3 DNA follows: TGTGCCAGCAGCATCCCCCGGGGCGGCGTTGAATCACCCCTCCACTTT. This translates into CASSIPRGGVESPLHF. The chain has TRBV6-2 or TRBV6-3 and TRBJ1-6, with a weak D call TRBD1 (5 bases). V shed 6 bases and J shed 10 bases, with 22 bases lying between them. This CDR3 is 16 amino acids long. Germline V gene lookup returns CDR1 MNHEY and CDR2 SVGEGT.

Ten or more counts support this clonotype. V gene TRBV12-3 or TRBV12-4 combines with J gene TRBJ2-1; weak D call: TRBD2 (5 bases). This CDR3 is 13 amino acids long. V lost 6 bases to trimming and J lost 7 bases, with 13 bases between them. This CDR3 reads CASSKREINEQFF. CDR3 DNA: TGTGCCAGCAGCAAGAGGGAGATTAATGAGCAGTTCTTC.

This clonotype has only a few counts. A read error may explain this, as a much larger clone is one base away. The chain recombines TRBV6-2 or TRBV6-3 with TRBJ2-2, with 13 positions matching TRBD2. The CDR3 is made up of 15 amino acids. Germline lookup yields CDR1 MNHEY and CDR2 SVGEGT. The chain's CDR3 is CASRRLAGGTWELFF. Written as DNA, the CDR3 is TGTGCCAGCAGGAGACTAGCGGGGGGCACCTGGGAGCTGTTTTTT.

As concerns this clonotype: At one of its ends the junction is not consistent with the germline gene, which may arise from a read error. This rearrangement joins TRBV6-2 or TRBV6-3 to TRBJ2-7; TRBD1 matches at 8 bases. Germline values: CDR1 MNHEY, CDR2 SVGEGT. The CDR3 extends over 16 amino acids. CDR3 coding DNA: TGTGACAGCAGTTCCATCCGGACAGGGCGCGGTTACGAGCAGTACTTC. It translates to CDSSSIRTGRGYEQYF.

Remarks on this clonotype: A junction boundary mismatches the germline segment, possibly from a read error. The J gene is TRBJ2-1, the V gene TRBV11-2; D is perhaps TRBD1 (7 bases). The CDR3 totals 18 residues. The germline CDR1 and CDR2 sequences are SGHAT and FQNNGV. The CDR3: CVSSLQPPSSRGANEQFF. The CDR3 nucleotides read TGTGTCAGCAGCCTACAACCCCCCTCTAGCAGGGGGGCCAATGAACAGTTCTTC.

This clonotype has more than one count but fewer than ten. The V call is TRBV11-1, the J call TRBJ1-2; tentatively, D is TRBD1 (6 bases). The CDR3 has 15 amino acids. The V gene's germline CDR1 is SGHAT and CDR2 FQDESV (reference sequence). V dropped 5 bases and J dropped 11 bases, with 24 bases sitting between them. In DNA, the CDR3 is TGTGCCAGCAGCGCCAATACAGGGAACCACTATGATTACACCTTC. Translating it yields CASSANTGNHYDYTF. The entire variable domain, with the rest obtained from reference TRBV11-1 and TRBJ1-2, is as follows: EAEVAQSPRYKITEKSQAVAFWCDPISGHATLYWYRQILGQGPELLVQFQDESVVDDSQLPKDRFSAERLKGVDSTLKIQPAELGDSAMYLCASSANTGNHYDYTFGSGTRLTVV.

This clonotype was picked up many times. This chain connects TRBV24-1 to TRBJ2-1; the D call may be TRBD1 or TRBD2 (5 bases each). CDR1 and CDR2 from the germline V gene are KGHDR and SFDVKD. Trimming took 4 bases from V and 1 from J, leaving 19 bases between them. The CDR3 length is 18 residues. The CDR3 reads CATSDPGAERSSYNEQFF. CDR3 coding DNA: TGTGCCACCAGTGACCCCGGGGCGGAACGAAGTTCCTACAATGAGCAGTTCTTC.